Described below is a single T cell receptor (beta chain) sequence and its context. Its matching antigen is unknown. Positive CCR7 selection of CD45RO-negative cells yielded the naive CD8 cells, and terminally differentiated effector memory CD45RA+ cells were excluded. The sample is drawn from a study of shared clonotypes between healthy human individuals. Original methodology: Junction-only immunoSEQ sequences carried no quality scores, so filtering differed. Measured with immunoSEQ multiplex PCR; TCRdb has only the in-frame clones, and not every one. For V, J and clone size, that table is used; D and trimming come from the DNA. This sample has hundreds of thousands of clones; 98% occur once, and the top ten carry around 0.3%. V lost 5 bases and J lost 0, with 10 bases in between. CDR3 length: 14 amino acids. Germline CDR1 reads SEHNR; CDR2 reads FQNEAQ (reference sequence). Findings of the study overall: Limitation of the genetic and exposure-history diversity represented came from the few donors.

The genes are TRBV7-9 and TRBJ1-2; no definite D call. The clonotype was recovered from a man younger than 40 in good health. Sequencing was performed on naive CD8+ T cells sorted from blood. CDR3 sequence: CASSPEGANYGYTF. CDR3 in DNA: TGTGCCAGCAGCCCCGAGGGAGCTAACTATGGCTACACCTTC.